The 9 T cell receptor beta chains reported below all come from one sample, sequenced in a study of glioma-infiltrating T cells. The iRepertoire nested amplicon-rescue multiplex PCR amplified TCR alpha and beta CDR3s from RNA. Via MiXCR, TCRdb re-called the multiplex PCR reads, giving one row per CDR3 protein. The sample lists a few hundred thousand distinct CDR3 sequences, about 40% seen once, with around 12% in the top ten. Sample: glioma tissue, nonneoplastic brain tissue, or PBMCs (not recorded which). All receptors derive from a human donor with low-grade glioma or glioblastoma, undergoing nonglioma brain surgery, or in good health (not recorded which).

This clonotype was observed a handful of times. V and J are TRBV7-3 and TRBJ1-1, with D uncertain. Germline loops: CDR1 SGHTA, CDR2 FQGTGA. This CDR3 comprises 14 residues. Deletions cut 5 bases from V and 3 bases from J, with 13 bases between. The CDR3 coding sequence is TGTGCCAGCAGCCCGACCCTGGGCCACACTGAAGCTTTCTTT. It codes for CASSPTLGHTEAFF.

The rearrangement uses TRBV29-1 and TRBJ2-1; unclear D gene. Germline values: CDR1 SQVTM, CDR2 ANQGSEA. The CDR3 is 11 amino acids. Trimming shortened V by 7 bases and J by 8 bases, and 12 bases separated the two germline ends. The CDR3 region has the DNA TGCAGCGCCGACCCCTGGTATGAGCAGTTCTTC. Translation: CSADPWYEQFF.

Notes on this clonotype: A much larger clonotype is one base distant, so this may be a read error. This chain links TRBV4-1 with TRBJ1-5; D may be TRBD1 (6 bases). The V and J ends lost 4 bases and 6 bases respectively, with 16 bases between them. The CDR3 is 15 residues long. CDR1 is MGHRA, CDR2 YSYEKL, per germline. This CDR3 reads CASSLVRGLGQPQHF. The CDR3 bases are TGCGCCAGCAGCCTAGTGCGGGGGCTGGGTCAGCCCCAGCATTTT.

As for this clonotype: This clone may be a read error of a much larger clone one base away. V gene TRBV4-1 combines with J gene TRBJ1-1; D gene unclear. Germline-derived CDR1 and CDR2 are MGHRA and YSYEKL. The CDR3 totals 13 residues. CDR3 DNA sequence: TGCGCCAGCAGCCAAGGCAGGAACAATGAAGCTTTCTTT. Its translation is CASSQGRNNEAFF.

This clonotype was found once. It may be a read error: a sequence one base away is much more abundant. The chain combines TRBV7-2 with TRBJ2-1, with unresolved D. The CDR3 covers 16 residues. The V gene's germline CDR1 is SGHTA and CDR2 FQGNSA. Trimming removed 8 bases at V and 5 bases at J, with 22 bases between. The CDR3 here is CASAWAVVSYNNEQFF. DNA for the CDR3: TGTGCCAGCGCCTGGGCGGTCGTTTCCTATAACAATGAGCAGTTCTTC.

The chain uses TRBV28 and TRBJ2-1, with D possibly matching TRBD2 (7 bases). The CDR3 covers 16 residues. In germline, CDR1 is MDHEN, CDR2 SYDVKM. Trimming removed 6 bases from V and 9 bases from J, with 24 bases in between. The CDR3 nucleotides read TGTGCCAGCAGCTGGACGACAGGCGGGGAGGGGGGTGAGCAGTTCTTC. Protein product: CASSWTTGGEGGEQFF. Looking up the rest from reference TRBV28 and TRBJ2-1 gives the full variable domain: DVKVTQSSRYLVKRTGEKVFLECVQDMDHENMFWYRQDPGLGLRLIYFSYDVKMKEKGDIPEGYSVSREKKERFSLILESASTNQTSMYLCASSWTTGGEGGEQFFGPGTRLTVL.

This clonotype was seen only a few times. This chain connects TRBV24-1 to TRBJ2-1; 9 bases align to TRBD1. Trimming cost V 4 bases and J 5 bases; bases outside gene matches: 8. The CDR3 extends over 16 amino acids. Germline V CDR1 and CDR2: KGHDR, SFDVKD. CDR3: CATSEPGQGRDNEQFF. The DNA for the CDR3 is TGTGCCACCAGTGAGCCCGGACAGGGGAGGGACAATGAGCAGTTCTTC.

Ten or more counts support this clonotype. The chain combines TRBV7-2 with TRBJ2-1; no firm D call. Trimming left V 6 bases short and J 4 bases short, with 7 bases between. The CDR3 has 12 residues. CDR1 and CDR2 (germline): SGHTA, FQGNSA. The CDR3 sequence: CASSYSYNEQFF. CDR3 bases: TGTGCCAGCAGTTACAGTTACAATGAGCAGTTCTTC.

This chain links TRBV5-6 with TRBJ1-1; tentatively, D is TRBD1 (5 bases). Trimming shortened V by 3 bases and J by 5 bases, and 17 bases separated the two germline ends. CDR1 and CDR2 (germline): SGHDT, YYEEEE. The CDR3 is 15 amino acids. The CDR3 coding sequence is TGTGCCAGCAGCTCGCTTACTTGGAGGGGTACTGAAGCTTTCTTT. Residues: CASSSLTWRGTEAFF.